The source of this T cell receptor beta chain is a study of T cells in tumors after PD-1 blockade. Study overall: Excluded were patients with checkpoint blockade, immunosuppressants, or radiotherapy or other anti-cancer therapy within 4 weeks. Findings and limits, study-wide: Blood contained about 40% of the tumor's TCR clonotypes.

V shed 4 bases and J shed 5 bases, with 19 bases lying between them. CDR1 is SGHNT and CDR2 is YYREEE in the germline V gene (reference sequence). This CDR3 is built from 16 residues. Tumor or blood genomic DNA was sequenced, with inputs of about 550 ng to 6,004 ng. Assay: immunoSEQ multiplex PCR; the TCRdb copy retains only in-frame clones and omits some. This table has about 25,000 clones, around four fifths appearing once. Concerning this clone: Its antigen remains unidentified.

This TCR was sampled from a human donor with basal cell carcinoma. The J gene is TRBJ2-1, the V gene TRBV5-4; TRBD2 is a possible D gene (5 bases). The sample here was PBMCs, taken after anti-PD-1 treatment. The CDR3 nucleotides are TGTGCCAGCAGCCCCCCCCCGGGAAACGTCAACAATGAGCAGTTCTTC. It translates to CASSPPPGNVNNEQFF. The full variable domain, completed using reference TRBV5-4 and TRBJ2-1, is ETGVTQSPTHLIKTRGQQVTLRCSSQSGHNTVSWYQQALGQGPQFIFQYYREEENGRGNFPPRFSGLQFPNYSSELNVNALELDDSALYLCASSPPPGNVNNEQFFGPGTRLTVL.